Listed below are T cell receptor beta chains from one sample, sequenced in a study of shared clonotypes between healthy human individuals. Clones were read by immunoSEQ multiplex PCR, and TCRdb kept only the in-frame ones, dropping some. The table has 2 million to 2.5 million clones, roughly 93% seen once. The specimen sequenced was naive CD4+ T cells from PBMCs. The receptors here all came from a young man in good health. Some clones in this sample may be carry-over from other donors' samples. Both conserved end residues are part of each CDR3. D genes are given only for firm matches. Clone size, where shown, is once, few, many, or a class for clones that have expanded.

once TRBJ1-2 . TRBV28 TGTGCCAGCAGTGGAGGGGGGGCTTCTAACTATGGCTACACCTTC CASSGGGASNYGYTF
. TRBJ2-7 TRBD1 TRBV2 TGTGCCAGCAGTCGGTCCGGGACAGGGATGAGCGAGCAGTACTTC CASSRSGTGMSEQYF
once TRBJ2-1 TRBD2 TRBV28 TGTGCCAGCAGTGCGCGACTAGCGGAGTCCTACAATGAGCAGTTCTTC CASSARLAESYNEQFF
. TRBJ2-4 . TRBV6-6 TGTGCCAGCAGTTTCGACAGACTAGCCAAAAACATTCAGTACTTC CASSFDRLAKNIQYF
. TRBJ2-2 TRBD2 TRBV5-6 TGTGCCAGCAGCCGCGCCGGGACTAGCGGGAGGCGTCGTCCCGGGGAGCTGTTTTTT CASSRAGTSGRRRPGELFF
. TRBJ2-2 . TRBV29-1 TGCAGCGTTGAAGGGACATACACCGGGGAGCTGTTTTTT CSVEGTYTGELFF
. TRBJ1-5 TRBD1 TRBV28 TGTGCCACCATACAGGGGGTTGGCAATCAGCCCCAGCATTTT CATIQGVGNQPQHF
. TRBJ2-5 TRBD2 TRBV5-1 TGCGCCAGCAGCTTAGGGACTAGCGGGGGGATTAATCAAGAGACCCAGTACTTC CASSLGTSGGINQETQYF
. TRBJ1-5 . TRBV5-1 TGCGCCAGCAGCTTGTTCCCGCAAGGGCGGGGGGCGGCTCAGCCCCAGCATTTT CASSLFPQGRGAAQPQHF
. TRBJ2-7 TRBD2 TRBV7-2 TGTGCCAGCAGCTTAGATCTGGGGCGGGGGTCCTACGAGCAGTACTTC CASSLDLGRGSYEQYF
. TRBJ1-5 . TRBV7-2 TGTGCCAGCAGTCGGCTAGGGGCCGATCAGCCCCAGCATTTT CASSRLGADQPQHF
. TRBJ1-2 . TRBV5-1 TGCGCCAGCAGCCGAGATCAGGGTAACTATGGCTACACCTTC CASSRDQGNYGYTF
. TRBJ2-7 . TRBV5-1 TGCGCCAGCAGCTTGGTGGCGGGGGCCTGGGGCGAGCAGTACTTC CASSLVAGAWGEQYF
. TRBJ2-1 . TRBV5-1 TGCGCCAGCAGCTTGCCATCCAACGGGTTTGGCGAGCAGTTCTTC CASSLPSNGFGEQFF
. TRBJ2-5 . TRBV5-1 TGCGCCAGCAGCTTGGCCCAGGGGCAAGAGACCCAGTACTTC CASSLAQGQETQYF
once TRBJ1-6 . TRBV7-8 TGTGCCAGCAGACCTCGGGTGGGCTATAATTCACCCCTCCACTTT CASRPRVGYNSPLHF
. TRBJ2-7 . TRBV6-5 TGTGCCAGCCAATCCCCCTACGAGCAGTACTTC CASQSPYEQYF
. TRBJ2-1 . TRBV20-1 TGCAGTGCTAGTAGTAATGAGCAGTTCTTC CSASSNEQFF
. TRBJ2-2 TRBD1 TRBV5-1 TGCGCCAGCAGCGGACAGGGGGCTAGTGGGGAGCTGTTTTTT CASSGQGASGELFF
. TRBJ1-2 . TRBV4-2 TGTGCCAGCAGCCAAAAGAACTATGGCTACACCTTC CASSQKNYGYTF
. TRBJ1-2 . TRBV18 TGTGCCAGCTCACCGACGGGCTCCCGCGACCTAGGCTACACCTTC CASSPTGSRDLGYTF
. TRBJ2-7 TRBD2 TRBV5-1 TGCGCCAGCAGCTTGCGCGCCGCTGGCGGGAGCTCCTACGAGCAGTACTTC CASSLRAAGGSSYEQYF
once TRBJ2-2 . TRBV19 TGTGCCAGTAGTATTCGATCCGGGTTTGGCACCGGGGAGCTGTTTTTT CASSIRSGFGTGELFF
. TRBJ2-1 TRBD2 TRBV18 TGTGCCAGCTCACCCCCCGGGACTAGAGGCCAGGGTGAGCAGTTCTTC CASSPPGTRGQGEQFF
. TRBJ2-7 . TRBV13 TGTGCCAGCAGCTTAGGCATCAAGGTTACACAATCCTCCCCGCAGGGCGAGCAGTACTTC CASSLGIKVTQSSPQGEQYF
. TRBJ1-2 . TRBV28 TGTGCCAGCAGTTACCGACTGAAAACCAGGGGCTACACCTTC CASSYRLKTRGYTF
once TRBJ1-2 . TRBV21-1 TGTGCCAGCAGCAAAGGTGTTTGGCAGGGTAATAACTATGGCTACACCTTC CASSKGVWQGNNYGYTF
. TRBJ2-3 TRBD1 TRBV2 TGTGCCAGCAGTCAATTCCAACAGGGGGCAGGCAGCACAGATACGCAGTATTTT CASSQFQQGAGSTDTQYF
. TRBJ2-2 TRBD2 TRBV7-3 TGTGCCAGCAGCTTAAAAGGCGGGAGAATCCCCGGGGAGCTGTTTTTT CASSLKGGRIPGELFF
. TRBJ2-1 . TRBV28 TGTGCCAGCAGAAGCGCCTACAATGAGCAGTTCTTC CASRSAYNEQFF
. TRBJ2-3 TRBD2 TRBV19 TGTGCCAGTAGTATCCCTAGCGGGAGAGAAGATACGCAGTATTTT CASSIPSGREDTQYF
. TRBJ1-2 . TRBV30 TGTGCCTGGAGTGTGGTGTTCGGCAGTGGCTACACCTTC CAWSVVFGSGYTF
. TRBJ1-2 TRBD1 TRBV6-1 TGTGCCAGCACCTTGGACAGGGCGGACTATGGCTACACCTTC CASTLDRADYGYTF
. TRBJ2-7 TRBD2 TRBV28 TGTGCCAGCACCGTCGGACTAGCGAACTACGAGCAGTACTTC CASTVGLANYEQYF
. TRBJ1-6 . TRBV5-1 TGCGCCAGCAGCTTGGAGGGAGGGGTCAATTCACCCCTCCACTTT CASSLEGGVNSPLHF
once TRBJ2-5 TRBD2 TRBV19 TGTGCCAGTAGTATTTGGGGACTAGCGGGAGTAGGCGAGACCCAGTACTTC CASSIWGLAGVGETQYF
. TRBJ1-6 . TRBV7-9 TGTGCCAGCAGCTTTAACGGGGCTGCTTCCTATAATTCACCCCTCCACTTT CASSFNGAASYNSPLHF
. TRBJ2-1 TRBD1 TRBV28 TGTGCCAGCAGTTCACCTCGGCCGGGGACAGGGGTCTACAATGAGCAGTTCTTC CASSSPRPGTGVYNEQFF
once TRBJ2-1 . TRBV5-4 TGTGCCAGCAGCCGCGGTGGGGGTTCCTACAATGAGCAGTTCTTC CASSRGGGSYNEQFF
. TRBJ1-6 . TRBV20-1 TGCAGTGCTCCGGACGGTTCACCCCTCCACTTT CSAPDGSPLHF
. TRBJ2-3 . TRBV2 TGTGCCAGCACCTTGGGGGGGCAGCAGGCAGATACGCAGTATTTT CASTLGGQQADTQYF
once TRBJ2-1 . TRBV6-1 TGTGCCAGCAGGGGAAACAGGAACTCCTACAATGAGCAGTTCTTC CASRGNRNSYNEQFF
. TRBJ2-1 . TRBV15 TGTGCCACCAGCAGAGGTGTCCGGGACGGCTCCTACAATGAGCAGTTCTTC CATSRGVRDGSYNEQFF
. TRBJ2-3 . TRBV7-9 TGTGCCAGCAGCTTAGTAGGGGTCACAGATACGCAGTATTTT CASSLVGVTDTQYF
. TRBJ2-1 . TRBV2 TGTGCCAGCAGATTCGGCGGAAGCTCCTACAATGAGCAGTTCTTC CASRFGGSSYNEQFF
. TRBJ2-3 TRBD1 TRBV5-1 TGCGCCAGCAGCTCACAGGGGGGACGGACAGATACGCAGTATTTT CASSSQGGRTDTQYF
. TRBJ1-2 . TRBV27 TGTGCCAGCAGTCCCTTCTTCGGCAAGGGGCAAGACTATGGCTACACCTTC CASSPFFGKGQDYGYTF
. TRBJ1-1 . TRBV6-5 TGTGCCAGCAGTTACAAACACAAGAACACTGAAGCTTTCTTT CASSYKHKNTEAFF
. TRBJ1-4 . TRBV4-2 TGTGCCAGCAGCCCTCGGACAGCAACTAATGAAAAACTGTTTTTT CASSPRTATNEKLFF
. TRBJ1-1 . TRBV28 TGTGCCAGCAGTTCTGGGACACTTGAAGCTTTCTTT CASSSGTLEAFF
. TRBJ2-5 TRBD2 TRBV7-6 TGTGCCAGCAGCTCTAGCGGGAGGTTTCAAGAGACCCAGTACTTC CASSSSGRFQETQYF